This TCR beta chain was captured in a study of T cell changes during pregnancy in multiple sclerosis. Losses at the gene ends were 5 bases for V and 8 bases for J; bases not matched to a gene: 12. Germline V gene data show CDR1 as MRHNA and CDR2 as SNTAGT. This CDR3 has 15 residues. Sequencing used immunoSEQ multiplex PCR; TCRdb keeps in-frame clones, though not all of them. The sample includes roughly 93,000 clones, 92% of them seen just once. This receptor was identified in a female donor in good health, enrolled as a control in a pregnancy study. This sequence joins TRBV6-4 and TRBJ2-1; TRBD2 aligns across 7 bases. The material was peripheral blood, obtained after pregnancy. CDR3 nucleotides: TGTGCCAGCAGTCTCTCTAGCGGAGCTGGGGATGAGCAGTTCTTC. It codes for CASSLSSGAGDEQFF.